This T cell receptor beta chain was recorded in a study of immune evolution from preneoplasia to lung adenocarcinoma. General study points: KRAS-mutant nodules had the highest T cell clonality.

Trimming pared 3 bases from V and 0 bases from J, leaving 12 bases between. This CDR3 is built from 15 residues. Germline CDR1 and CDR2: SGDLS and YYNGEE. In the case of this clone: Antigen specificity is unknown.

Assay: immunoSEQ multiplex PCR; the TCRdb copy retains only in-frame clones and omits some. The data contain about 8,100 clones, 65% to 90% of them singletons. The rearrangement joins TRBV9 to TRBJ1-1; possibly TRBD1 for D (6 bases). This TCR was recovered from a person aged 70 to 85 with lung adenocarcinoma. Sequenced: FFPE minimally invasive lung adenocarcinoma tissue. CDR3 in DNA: TGTGCCAGCAGCGCAGCTCCAGGGGTGAACACTGAAGCTTTCTTT. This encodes CASSAAPGVNTEAFF. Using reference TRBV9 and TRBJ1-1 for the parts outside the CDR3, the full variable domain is DSGVTQTPKHLITATGQRVTLRCSPRSGDLSVYWYQQSLDQGLQFLIQYYNGEERAKGNILERFSAQQFPDLHSELNLSSLELGDSALYFCASSAAPGVNTEAFFGQGTRLTVV.